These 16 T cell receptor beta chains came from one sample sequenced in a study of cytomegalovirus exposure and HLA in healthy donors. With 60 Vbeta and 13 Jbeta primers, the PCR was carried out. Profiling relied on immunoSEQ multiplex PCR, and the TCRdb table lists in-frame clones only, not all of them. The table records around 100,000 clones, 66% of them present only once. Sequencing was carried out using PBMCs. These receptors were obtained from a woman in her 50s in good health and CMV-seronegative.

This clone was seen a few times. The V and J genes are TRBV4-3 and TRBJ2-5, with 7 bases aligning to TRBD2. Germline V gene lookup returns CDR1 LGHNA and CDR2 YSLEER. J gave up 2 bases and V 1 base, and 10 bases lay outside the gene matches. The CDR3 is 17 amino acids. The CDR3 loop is CASSQVGPGGEQETQYF. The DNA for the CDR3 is TGCGCCAGCAGCCAAGTGGGCCCGGGAGGTGAACAAGAGACCCAGTACTTC.

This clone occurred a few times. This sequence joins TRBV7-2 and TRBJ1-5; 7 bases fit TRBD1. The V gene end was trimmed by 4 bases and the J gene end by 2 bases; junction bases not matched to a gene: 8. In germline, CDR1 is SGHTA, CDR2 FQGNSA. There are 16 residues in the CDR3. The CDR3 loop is CASSSQEGARNQPQHF. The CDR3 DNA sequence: TGTGCCAGCAGCTCCCAGGAGGGGGCACGCAATCAGCCCCAGCATTTT.

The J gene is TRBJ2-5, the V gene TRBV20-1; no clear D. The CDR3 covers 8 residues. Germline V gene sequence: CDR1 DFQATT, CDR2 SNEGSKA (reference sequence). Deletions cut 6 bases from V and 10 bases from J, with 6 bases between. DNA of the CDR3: TGCAGTGCCCCGGGCCAGTACTTC. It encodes CSAPGQYF.

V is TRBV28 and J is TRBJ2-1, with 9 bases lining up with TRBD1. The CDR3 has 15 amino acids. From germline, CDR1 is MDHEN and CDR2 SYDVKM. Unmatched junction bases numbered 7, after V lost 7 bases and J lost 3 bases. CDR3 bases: TGTGCCAGCACCTCGGGACAGGGTTTCTACAATGAGCAGTTCTTC. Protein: CASTSGQGFYNEQFF.

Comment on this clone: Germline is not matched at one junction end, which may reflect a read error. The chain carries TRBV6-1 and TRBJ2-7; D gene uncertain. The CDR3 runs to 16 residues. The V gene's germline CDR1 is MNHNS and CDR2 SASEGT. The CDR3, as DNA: TGTGCCAGCAGTGAGAATTCTGGATTACCATTCTACGAGCGGTACTTC. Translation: CASSENSGLPFYERYF.

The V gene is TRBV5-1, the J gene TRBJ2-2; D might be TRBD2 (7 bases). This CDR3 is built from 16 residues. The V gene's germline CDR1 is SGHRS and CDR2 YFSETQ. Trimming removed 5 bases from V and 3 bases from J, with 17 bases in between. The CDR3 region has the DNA TGCGCCAGCAGTCTAAGGGGGGGGCAGGACACCGGGGAGCTGTTTTTT. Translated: CASSLRGGQDTGELFF.

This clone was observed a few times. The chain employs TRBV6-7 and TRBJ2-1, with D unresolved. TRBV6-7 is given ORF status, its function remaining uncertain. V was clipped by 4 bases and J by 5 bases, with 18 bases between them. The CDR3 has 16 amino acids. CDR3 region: CASSSLNYSLNNEQFF. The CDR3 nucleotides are TGTGCCAGCAGTTCGCTCAATTACTCCCTTAACAATGAGCAGTTCTTC.

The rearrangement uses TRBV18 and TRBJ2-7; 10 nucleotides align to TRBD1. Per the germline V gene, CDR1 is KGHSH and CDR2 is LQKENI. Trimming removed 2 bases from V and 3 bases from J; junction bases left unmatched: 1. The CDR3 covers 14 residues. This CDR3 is CASSPGQGVYEQYF. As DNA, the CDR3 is TGTGCCAGCTCACCAGGACAGGGGGTCTACGAGCAGTACTTC.

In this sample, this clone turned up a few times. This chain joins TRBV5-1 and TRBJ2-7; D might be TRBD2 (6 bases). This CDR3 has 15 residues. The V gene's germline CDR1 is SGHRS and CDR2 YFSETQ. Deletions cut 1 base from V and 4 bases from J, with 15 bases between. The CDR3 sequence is CASSLSPQGLYEQYF. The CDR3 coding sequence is TGCGCCAGCAGCTTGTCCCCGCAGGGACTGTACGAGCAGTACTTC.

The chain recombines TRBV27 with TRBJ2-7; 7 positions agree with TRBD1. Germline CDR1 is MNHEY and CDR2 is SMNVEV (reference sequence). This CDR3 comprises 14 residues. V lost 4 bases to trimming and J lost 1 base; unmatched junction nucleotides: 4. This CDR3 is CASSSPGQSYEQYF. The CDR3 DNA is TGTGCCAGCAGTTCGCCGGGACAGTCCTACGAGCAGTACTTC.

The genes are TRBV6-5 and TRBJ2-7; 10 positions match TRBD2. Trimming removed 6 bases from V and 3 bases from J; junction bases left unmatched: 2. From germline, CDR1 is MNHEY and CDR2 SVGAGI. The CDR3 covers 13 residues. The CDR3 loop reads CASRIAGGYEQYF. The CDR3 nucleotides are TGTGCCAGCAGGATAGCGGGAGGCTACGAGCAGTACTTC.

The CDR3 DNA reads TGTGCCAGCAGTTACGAGGGCGCAGTGGGCATTCAGTACTTC. It specifies CASSYEGAVGIQYF. The chain couples TRBV6-5 to TRBJ2-4; a possible D gene is TRBD2 (5 bases). The CDR3 spans 14 residues. V was pared by 2 bases and J by 9 bases, with 14 bases between. From germline, CDR1 is MNHEY and CDR2 SVGAGI.

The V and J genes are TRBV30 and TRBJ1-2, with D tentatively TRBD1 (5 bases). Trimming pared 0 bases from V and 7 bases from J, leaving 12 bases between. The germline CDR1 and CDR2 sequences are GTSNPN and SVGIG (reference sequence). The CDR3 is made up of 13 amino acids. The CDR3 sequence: CAWSVTRASGYTF. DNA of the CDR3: TGTGCCTGGAGTGTAACCAGGGCCTCTGGCTACACCTTC.

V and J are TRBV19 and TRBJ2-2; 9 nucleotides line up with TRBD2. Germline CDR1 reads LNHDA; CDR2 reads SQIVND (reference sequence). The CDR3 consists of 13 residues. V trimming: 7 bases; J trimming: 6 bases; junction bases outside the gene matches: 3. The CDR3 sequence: CASTASGAGELFF. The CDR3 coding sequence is TGTGCCAGTACCGCTAGCGGGGCCGGGGAGCTGTTTTTT.

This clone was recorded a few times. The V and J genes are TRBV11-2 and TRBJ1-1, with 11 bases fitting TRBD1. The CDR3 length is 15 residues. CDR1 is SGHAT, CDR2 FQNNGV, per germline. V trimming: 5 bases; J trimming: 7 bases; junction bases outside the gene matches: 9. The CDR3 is CASSRDRGSYNEAFF. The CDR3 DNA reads TGTGCCAGCAGCCGGGACAGGGGGAGTTACAATGAAGCTTTCTTT.

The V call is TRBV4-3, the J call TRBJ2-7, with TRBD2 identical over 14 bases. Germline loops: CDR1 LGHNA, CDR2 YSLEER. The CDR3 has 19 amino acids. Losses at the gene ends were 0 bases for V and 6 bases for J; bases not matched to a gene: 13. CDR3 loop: CASSQDRRGLAGDDFEQYF. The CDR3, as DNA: TGCGCCAGCAGCCAAGATCGGAGGGGACTAGCGGGAGATGACTTCGAGCAGTACTTC.